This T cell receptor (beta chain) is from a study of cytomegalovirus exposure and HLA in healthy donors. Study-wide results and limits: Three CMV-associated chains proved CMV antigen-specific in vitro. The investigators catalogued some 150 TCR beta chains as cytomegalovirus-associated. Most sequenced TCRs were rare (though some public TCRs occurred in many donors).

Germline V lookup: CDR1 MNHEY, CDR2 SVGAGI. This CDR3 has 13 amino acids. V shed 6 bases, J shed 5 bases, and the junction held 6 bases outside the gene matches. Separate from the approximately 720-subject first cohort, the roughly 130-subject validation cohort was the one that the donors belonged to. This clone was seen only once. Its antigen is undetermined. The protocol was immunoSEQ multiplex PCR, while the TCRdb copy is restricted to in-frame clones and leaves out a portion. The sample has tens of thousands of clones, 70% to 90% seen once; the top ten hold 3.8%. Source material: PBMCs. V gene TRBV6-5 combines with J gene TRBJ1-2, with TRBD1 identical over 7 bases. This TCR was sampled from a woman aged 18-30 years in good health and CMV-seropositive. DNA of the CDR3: TGTGCCAGCAGATCCGACAGGGTTTATGGCTACACCTTC. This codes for CASRSDRVYGYTF.